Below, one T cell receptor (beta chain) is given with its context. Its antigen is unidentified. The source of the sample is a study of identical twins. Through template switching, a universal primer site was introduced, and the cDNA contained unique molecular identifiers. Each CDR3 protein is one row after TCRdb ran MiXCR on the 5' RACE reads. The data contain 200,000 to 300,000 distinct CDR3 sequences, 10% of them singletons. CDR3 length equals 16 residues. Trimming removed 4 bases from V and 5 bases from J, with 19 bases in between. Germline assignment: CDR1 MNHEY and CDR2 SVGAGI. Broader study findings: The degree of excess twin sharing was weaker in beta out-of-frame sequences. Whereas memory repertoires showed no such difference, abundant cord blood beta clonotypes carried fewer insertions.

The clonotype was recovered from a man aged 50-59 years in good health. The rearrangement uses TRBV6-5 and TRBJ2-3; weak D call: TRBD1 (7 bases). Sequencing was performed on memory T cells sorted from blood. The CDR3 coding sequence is TGTGCCAGCAGTTTTTCAGGGGGGACGATGGTAGATACGCAGTATTTT. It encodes CASSFSGGTMVDTQYF.